These T cell receptor beta chains were read from a single sample in a study of blood T cell repertoires in COVID-19. Assay used: immunoSEQ multiplex PCR; TCRdb lists only in-frame clones, some missing. The sample lists around 260,000 clones, about 90% seen once, with about 10% in the top ten. Sequencing was carried out using peripheral blood. Receptor source: an older woman with COVID-19, enrolled during active disease. The conserved cysteine and the conserved F or W are not part of the CDR3 here. The size entry is marked missing in some rows and otherwise reads once, few, many or a size class.

>NA|TRBV5-1|TRBJ1-6
ASSTDRGGSPLH
>NA|TRBV10-3|TRBJ1-1
AISESAGGRTEAF
>NA|TRBV30|TRBJ1-6
AGTGTNFNSPLH
>once|TRBV29-1|TRBJ2-3
SVEQGTDTQC
>NA|TRBV29-1|TRBJ1-5
SVPGRRGAQH
>NA|TRBV4-1|TRBJ2-4
ASSPTVGTGGNIQY
>NA|TRBV28|TRBJ2-7
ASSYTSYEQY
>NA|TRBV11-3|TRBJ2-7
ASSWIPGEQY
>NA|TRBV30|TRBJ1-2
ACPRDSSGYGYT
>NA|TRBV30|TRBJ1-6
AWSRQLSYNSPLH
>NA|TRBV24-1|TRBJ2-7
ATSANGTELYEQY
>NA|TRBV28|TRBJ1-5
ASTFNRVGNQPQH
>NA|TRBV18|TRBJ1-3
ASSRLESSGNTIY
>NA|TRBV6-6|TRBJ2-1
ASRTGGDEQF
>once|TRBV18|TRBJ2-1
ASSPGGVRNEQF
>NA|TRBV19|TRBJ1-5
ASSGTGGGQPQH
>NA|TRBV29-1|TRBJ1-2
SVEDSGFDGYT
>NA|TRBV4-1|TRBJ2-1
ASTLLPGGDEQF
>NA|TRBV27|TRBJ2-5
ASSLSGLAMAQETQY
>once|TRBV6-1|TRBJ1-5
ASSEAGGAQPQH
>NA|TRBV24-1|TRBJ2-1
ATSDSRASGYNGQF
>NA|TRBV29-1|TRBJ1-1
SVQGREGTEAF
>NA|TRBV19|TRBJ2-5
ASMSLAAGRHQETQY
>NA|TRBV30|TRBJ1-2
AWSVQGDGYT
>NA|TRBV27|TRBJ1-6
ASSPLWTGKNSPLH
>NA|TRBV20-1|TRBJ1-1
SASSQGRTEAF
>NA|TRBV9|TRBJ2-1
ASSPISGSAYNEQF
>NA|TRBV11-3|TRBJ2-7
ASSLQAPSREQY
>NA|TRBV19|TRBJ1-5
AGSQGMGQPQH
>NA|TRBV19|TRBJ2-7
ASSIRRTSGSYEQY
>NA|TRBV3-1/TRBV3-2|TRBJ2-7
ASSQQVGVYEQY
>NA|TRBV4-1|TRBJ2-7
ASSQGVSASYEQY
>NA|TRBV3-1/TRBV3-2|TRBJ1-5
ASSSSDRGLWPQH